This T cell receptor (beta chain) was found in a study of blood T cell repertoires in COVID-19. The overall study: Specimens from acute and convalescent COVID-19 originated in the United States, Italy and Spain.

The CDR3 is 14 residues long. Per germline, CDR1 SGHVS and CDR2 FNYEAQ. V dropped 2 bases and J dropped 4 bases, with 11 bases sitting between them. Libraries were prepared by immunoSEQ multiplex PCR; TCRdb keeps only in-frame clonotypes and omits some of them. The data hold about 140,000 clones, with 80% to 90% observed a single time. This rearrangement joins TRBV7-6 to TRBJ1-1; possible D gene TRBD1, 6 bases. This sequence was found in a middle-aged woman with acute or convalescent COVID-19. The sequenced material came from peripheral blood. In DNA, the CDR3 is TGTGCCAGCAGCTTACAGGACAGCCGCACTGAAGCTTTCTTT. It specifies CASSLQDSRTEAFF.